Below are 20 T cell receptor beta chains sequenced from a single sample in a study of blood T cell repertoires in COVID-19. Here immunoSEQ multiplex PCR was the method, and the copy in TCRdb shows in-frame clones only, minus some. The data hold tens of thousands of clones, with around 70% observed a single time. The sequencing input was peripheral blood. The receptors derive from a man aged 65-85 years with acute or convalescent COVID-19.

The chain uses TRBV5-6 and TRBJ2-1, with 10 bases aligning to TRBD2. V dropped 0 bases and J dropped 9; count of bases not matched to a gene: 15. CDR1 SGHDT and CDR2 YYEEEE come from the germline V gene. The CDR3 spans 18 residues. The CDR3 bases are TGTGCCAGCAGCTTGGGGCTAGCGGGGGTGGGGCTAAGGGGTGAGCAGTTCTTC. It encodes CASSLGLAGVGLRGEQFF.

The chain recombines TRBV19 with TRBJ2-1; tentatively, D is TRBD1 (6 bases). Trimming pared 1 base from V and 4 bases from J, leaving 11 bases between. This CDR3 has 15 amino acids. Germline assignment: CDR1 LNHDA and CDR2 SQIVND (reference sequence). The CDR3 region has the DNA TGTGCCAGTAGTATAGGGGACATCTTTTACAATGAGCAGTTCTTC. Amino acid sequence: CASSIGDIFYNEQFF.

The J gene is TRBJ2-7, the V gene TRBV2; the D gene is possibly TRBD2 (5 bases). This CDR3 has 11 residues. Germline CDR1 is SNHLY and CDR2 is FYNNEI. V was cut by 3 bases and J by 8 bases, with 8 bases left in between. The CDR3 region has the DNA TGTGCCAGCAGTGATCGGGGAAAGCAGTACTTC. It is translated as CASSDRGKQYF.

This chain joins TRBV5-4 and TRBJ2-1, with a tentative D call TRBD2 (6 bases). The CDR3 sequence is 15 residues long. Trimming left V 1 base short and J 6 bases short, with 14 bases between. Germline V gene data show CDR1 as SGHNT and CDR2 as YYREEE (reference sequence). This chain's CDR3 is CASSLRGLSGNEQFF. Written as DNA, the CDR3 is TGTGCCAGCAGCTTGCGGGGGTTGAGCGGCAATGAGCAGTTCTTC.

This clone appeared a single time. The chain joins TRBV5-1 to TRBJ2-5; D unresolved. The ends were cut back, 4 bases at V and 1 base at J, with 8 bases in the middle. Per germline, CDR1 SGHRS and CDR2 YFSETQ. The CDR3 length is 13 residues. The chain's CDR3 is CASSVEPQETQYF. The CDR3 bases are TGCGCCAGCAGCGTGGAGCCCCAAGAGACCCAGTACTTC.

J is TRBJ2-2 and V is TRBV5-1; D is ambiguous. The V gene lost 0 bases and the J gene lost 4 bases, with 13 bases spanning the gap. The germline CDR1 and CDR2 sequences are SGHRS and YFSETQ. This CDR3 region has 16 residues. CDR3 region: CASSLDYLSVTGELFF. CDR3 DNA: TGCGCCAGCAGCTTGGACTACCTATCAGTCACCGGGGAGCTGTTTTTT. The variable domain in full, completed from reference TRBV5-1 and TRBJ2-2, reads KAGVTQTPRYLIKTRGQQVTLSCSPISGHRSVSWYQQTPGQGLQFLFEYFSETQRNKGNFPGRFSGRQFSNSRSEMNVSTLELGDSALYLCASSLDYLSVTGELFFGEGSRLTVL.

A single count supports this clone. The chain employs TRBV7-2 and TRBJ1-5; D gene unclear. CDR3 length equals 14 residues. Germline V lookup: CDR1 SGHTA, CDR2 FQGNSA. V was clipped by 5 bases and J by 5 bases, with 13 bases between them. The CDR3 DNA is TGTGCCAGCAGCCCCCGGCGGGGAGATCAGCCCCAGCATTTT. As protein: CASSPRRGDQPQHF. The whole variable domain, filled in from reference TRBV7-2 and TRBJ1-5, reads GAGVSQSPSNKVTEKGKDVELRCDPISGHTALYWYRQSLGQGLEFLIYFQGNSAPDKSGLPSDRFSAERTGGSVSTLTIQRTQQEDSAVYLCASSPRRGDQPQHFGDGTRLSIL.

The rearrangement uses TRBV4-1 and TRBJ2-7; TRBD2 agrees at 11 bases. Germline CDR1 is MGHRA and CDR2 is YSYEKL. The CDR3 is 16 amino acids. V dropped 3 bases and J dropped 3; count of bases not matched to a gene: 7. CDR3 DNA: TGCGCCAGCAGCCAGCCGACTAGCGGGACACTCTACGAGCAGTACTTC. Protein: CASSQPTSGTLYEQYF.

This clone was recorded a few times. CDR3 DNA sequence: TGTGCCAGCAGTCTAGCGGGGGGCAATGAGCAGTTCTTC. Translation gives CASSLAGGNEQFF. The chain employs TRBV5-4 and TRBJ2-1, with TRBD2 matching 11 bases. Per germline, CDR1 SGHNT and CDR2 YYREEE (reference sequence). The CDR3 sequence is 13 residues long. The V segment lost 5 bases and the J segment 6 bases; nucleotides outside the gene matches: 1. Full variable domain (rest looked up from reference TRBV5-4 and TRBJ2-1): ETGVTQSPTHLIKTRGQQVTLRCSSQSGHNTVSWYQQALGQGPQFIFQYYREEENGRGNFPPRFSGLQFPNYSSELNVNALELDDSALYLCASSLAGGNEQFFGPGTRLTVL.

The V and J genes are TRBV5-5 and TRBJ1-1; D remains ambiguous. Germline-derived CDR1 and CDR2 are SGHKS and YYEKEE (reference sequence). V was shortened by 0 bases and J by 7 bases, with 7 bases between the two germline ends. The CDR3 spans 12 residues. DNA of the CDR3: TGTGCCAGCAGCTTGGTGGCAGGTGAAGCTTTCTTT. It translates to CASSLVAGEAFF.

J is TRBJ2-1 and V is TRBV7-9; possible D gene TRBD2, 5 bases. The CDR3 length is 15 residues. Per the germline V gene, CDR1 is SEHNR and CDR2 is FQNEAQ (reference sequence). V dropped 5 bases and J dropped 1 base, with 12 bases sitting between them. CDR3 bases: TGTGCCAGCAGCGCCACACTAGATTCCTACAATGAGCAGTTCTTC. Its protein product is CASSATLDSYNEQFF.

The chain combines TRBV4-2 with TRBJ2-7, with D perhaps matching TRBD2 (6 bases). With 1 base removed from V and 2 bases from J, the gap between germline ends came to 18 bases. Germline values: CDR1 LGHNA, CDR2 YNFKEQ. The length of the CDR3 is 17 residues. In DNA, the CDR3 is TGTGCCAGCAGCCAAGCTCTACCGGCGGGGCTAACCTACGAGCAGTACTTC. Its translation: CASSQALPAGLTYEQYF.

This clone was seen just once. The gene calls are TRBV27 and TRBJ1-4; 8 nucleotides agree with TRBD1. With V trimmed by 5 bases and J by 7 bases, 12 bases remained unmatched. This CDR3 is 16 amino acids long. Germline CDR1 MNHEY, CDR2 SMNVEV (reference sequence). Written as DNA, the CDR3 is TGTGCCAGCAGTCCCATACCCCGGACAGGGAGTGAAAAACTGTTTTTT. This gives the protein CASSPIPRTGSEKLFF.

The chain employs TRBV6-5 and TRBJ2-7, with 7 bases fitting TRBD1. V lost 6 bases and J lost 3; bases outside the gene matches: 8. This CDR3 comprises 14 residues. Germline V CDR1 and CDR2: MNHEY, SVGAGI. The CDR3 loop reads CASSSGTAFYEQYF. CDR3 DNA: TGTGCCAGCAGCTCCGGGACAGCCTTCTACGAGCAGTACTTC.

J is TRBJ2-1 and V is TRBV11-2; 8 bases are shared with TRBD2. This CDR3 is 16 amino acids long. Unmatched junction bases numbered 5, after V lost 0 bases and J lost 4 bases. Germline lookup yields CDR1 SGHAT and CDR2 FQNNGV. CDR3 protein: CASSLDLREGYNEQFF. For the CDR3, the DNA is TGTGCCAGCAGCTTAGATCTTCGGGAGGGATACAATGAGCAGTTCTTC.

V is TRBV6-1 and J is TRBJ2-2, with a tentative D call TRBD2 (5 bases). The CDR3 covers 14 residues. Germline V gives CDR1 MNHNS, CDR2 SASEGT. V lost 2 bases and J lost 5, with 9 bases in between. CDR3 loop: CASSEIATTGELFF. In DNA form, the CDR3 reads TGTGCCAGCAGTGAAATAGCGACGACCGGGGAGCTGTTTTTT.

V and J are TRBV27 and TRBJ2-1; 11 bases agree with TRBD1. The CDR3 contains 15 residues. Germline V gene sequence: CDR1 MNHEY, CDR2 SMNVEV (reference sequence). Trimming cost V 7 bases and J 6 bases; bases outside gene matches: 8. The CDR3: CASKLEDRGRNEQFF. The CDR3 DNA reads TGTGCCAGCAAGCTTGAGGACAGGGGGCGCAATGAGCAGTTCTTC.

J is TRBJ1-5 and V is TRBV12-3 or TRBV12-4, with D possibly matching TRBD1 (5 bases). The CDR3 spans 12 residues. Deletions cut 2 bases from V and 12 bases from J, with 11 bases between. CDR3 region: CASSLPGVGQHF. The CDR3 DNA is TGTGCCAGCAGTTTACCGGGGGTAGGCCAGCATTTT.

This chain links TRBV7-3 with TRBJ2-3; D might be TRBD2 (6 bases). The CDR3 runs 15 residues. Looked up from germline, CDR1 is SGHTA and CDR2 is FQGTGA. Deletions cut 5 bases from V and 4 bases from J, with 16 bases between. The CDR3 here is CASSPTGVGADTQYF. For the CDR3, the DNA is TGTGCCAGCAGCCCAACGGGGGTGGGGGCAGATACGCAGTATTTT.

V usage is TRBV28 and J usage is TRBJ1-2, with D possibly being TRBD1 (5 bases). From germline, CDR1 is MDHEN and CDR2 SYDVKM. Deletions cut 3 bases from V and 7 bases from J, with 18 bases between. The CDR3 is 15 residues long. This CDR3 reads CASSLGSGRLSGYTF. DNA for the CDR3: TGTGCCAGCAGTTTGGGATCAGGGCGGTTGTCTGGCTACACCTTC.